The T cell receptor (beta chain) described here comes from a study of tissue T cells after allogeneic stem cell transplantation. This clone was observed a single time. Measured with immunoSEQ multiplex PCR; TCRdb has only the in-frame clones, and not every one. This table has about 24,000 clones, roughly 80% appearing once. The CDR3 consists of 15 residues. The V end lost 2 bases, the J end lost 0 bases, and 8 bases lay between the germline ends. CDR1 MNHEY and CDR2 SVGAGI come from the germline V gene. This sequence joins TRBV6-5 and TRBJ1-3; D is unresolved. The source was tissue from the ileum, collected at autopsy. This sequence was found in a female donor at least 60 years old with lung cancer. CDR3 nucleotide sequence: TGTGCCAGCAGTTACGGTCGAAGCTCTGGAAACACCATATATTTT. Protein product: CASSYGRSSGNTIYF.